This TCR beta chain derives from a study of naive and memory T cell subsets. Sample treatment: skin biopsy from PPD injection site in Mantoux-positive individual. TCR cDNA received a 3' ligated oligonucleotide that carried a UMI. Skin biopsies came from PPD injection sites in Mantoux-positive individuals. The SP2 primer and nested alpha and beta constant region primers amplified ligated cDNA in four rounds. TCRdb re-analysed the UMI-ligation and nested PCR reads in MiXCR, keeping a single row per CDR3 protein. In the table there are around 37,000 distinct CDR3 sequences, around 10% of which are singletons. This clonotype was seen ten or more times. Its antigen is unknown. Study-wide findings and caveats: Tuberculin site TCR excess was interpreted as type IV hypersensitivity infiltration. This RNA-based method may be sensitive to activation-related transcript changes. Far more TCRs reportedly came from tuberculin skin test site biopsies.

Germline V gene lookup returns CDR1 MNHEY and CDR2 SVGEGT. Trimming took 2 bases from V and 10 from J; bases not matched to a gene: 15. CDR3 length equals 17 residues. The sequences come from skin, collected from a tuberculin skin test site. This TCR was sampled from an adult in good health. J is TRBJ2-1 and V is TRBV6-2 or TRBV6-3; TRBD2 matches 9 bases. CDR3 sequence reads: CASSYGAGGGARREQFF. CDR3 coding DNA: TGTGCCAGCAGTTACGGTGCTGGCGGGGGGGCCCGGAGAGAGCAGTTCTTC.